This T cell receptor (beta chain) was captured in a study of cytomegalovirus exposure and HLA in healthy donors. Findings and caveats of the study: The authors confirmed in vitro that a few CMV-associated chains were specific for CMV antigens. Immune exposure was documented only through CMV serostatus.

The CDR3 runs to 16 residues. V lost 1 base and J 0 bases, leaving 10 bases between the germline ends. Germline CDR1 reads MGHRA; CDR2 reads YSYEKL. This PCR relied on a set of 60 Vbeta primers and 13 Jbeta primers. Generated by immunoSEQ multiplex PCR, the TCRdb table keeps only in-frame clones and is missing some. The sample lists some 150,000 clones, 70% to 85% occurring once. In the case of this clone: Its antigen remains unidentified.

The source of this sequence is a male donor in good health and CMV-seronegative. The J gene is TRBJ2-1, the V gene TRBV4-1; D unclear. The source material was PBMCs. As DNA, the CDR3 is TGCGCCAGCAGCCAAGGTTCTCATAGCTCCTACAATGAGCAGTTCTTC. Translation: CASSQGSHSSYNEQFF.